Listed below are T cell receptor beta chains from one sample, sequenced in a study of shared T cell receptors in the human thymus. Profiling relied on immunoSEQ multiplex PCR, and the TCRdb table lists in-frame clones only, not all of them. The sample has about 660,000 clones, 80% to 90% seen once. The same sample was also studied in work on human thymus T cells.

Sequencing was performed on thymocytes. Receptors originate from a boy under two years old with a congenital heart defect. CDR3s leave out the opening cysteine and the closing phenylalanine or tryptophan. D genes are given only for firm matches.

D	V	J	CDR3
TRBD2	TRBV27	TRBJ2-2	ASSLGLARLTGELF
TRBD1	TRBV7-6	TRBJ1-6	ASSLARTGAPDSPLH
TRBD1	TRBV4-3	TRBJ1-2	ASSQVGTGVGGYT
TRBD1	TRBV5-6	TRBJ1-4	ASSFQGKGAEKLF
TRBD1	TRBV5-1	TRBJ1-6	ASSLTGASGYNSPLH
TRBD1	TRBV5-1	TRBJ1-6	ASNQRGQGDSPLH
-	TRBV4-3	TRBJ2-4	ASSQVGRGGRGAKNIQY
-	TRBV12-5	TRBJ2-1	ASGGGTRVGEQF
TRBD2	TRBV29-1	TRBJ2-1	SVTSGILFNEQF
TRBD1	TRBV29-1	TRBJ2-7	SVVGQGEQY
-	TRBV28	TRBJ2-7	ASSLACGIYEQY
TRBD1	TRBV27	TRBJ1-1	ASSSHPTGQGYDTEAF
-	TRBV30	TRBJ1-4	AWGSGPNEKLF
-	TRBV28	TRBJ1-2	ASRETGRAAGYT
-	TRBV5-6	TRBJ2-2	ASSFPLGATGSTGELF
-	TRBV6-4	TRBJ2-3	ASSEFRGMGQY
TRBD1	TRBV7-8	TRBJ2-7	ASSPGLPGQTYEQY
TRBD2	TRBV7-9	TRBJ2-7	ASSLDTSGRSDSYEQY